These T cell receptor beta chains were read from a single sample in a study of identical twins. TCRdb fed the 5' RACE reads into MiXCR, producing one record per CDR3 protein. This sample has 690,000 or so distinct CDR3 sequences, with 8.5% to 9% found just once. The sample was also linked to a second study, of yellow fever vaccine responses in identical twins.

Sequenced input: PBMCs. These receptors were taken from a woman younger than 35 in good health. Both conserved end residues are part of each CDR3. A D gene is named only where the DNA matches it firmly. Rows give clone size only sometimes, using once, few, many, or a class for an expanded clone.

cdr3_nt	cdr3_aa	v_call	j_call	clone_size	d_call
TGTGCCACCAGTGCTCTTGCTAGCACAGATACGCAGTATTTT	CATSALASTDTQYF	TRBV24-1	TRBJ2-3	.	.
TGTGCCAGCAGTTTAGAAGGTACTCCCTACGAGCAGTACTTC	CASSLEGTPYEQYF	TRBV27	TRBJ2-7	many	.
TGTGCCACCAGCCCAACAGGATCCGTTCACACTGAAGCTTTCTTT	CATSPTGSVHTEAFF	TRBV24-1	TRBJ1-1	.	.
TGTGCCAGCAGCCAAGGCGGGACAGGAGTGCAGTACTTC	CASSQGGTGVQYF	TRBV3-1	TRBJ2-7	few	TRBD1
TGTGCCAGCAGCTCGTTCCGGGACCCTACAGATACGCAGTATTTT	CASSSFRDPTDTQYF	TRBV7-2	TRBJ2-3	.	.
TGTGCCATCAGTGAGTCCGAGGGGGCCGCTGACAATGAGCAGTTCTTC	CAISESEGAADNEQFF	TRBV10-3	TRBJ2-1	.	TRBD1
TGTGCCAGCAGACTAGGGAGAAGCTCTGGAAACACCATATATTTT	CASRLGRSSGNTIYF	TRBV12-3/TRBV12-4	TRBJ1-3	few	.
TGTGCCAGCAGTTCATCGGGCCAGAGGTACTTC	CASSSSGQRYF	TRBV6-5	TRBJ2-7	few	.
TGTGCCATCAGTGAGCCGATGACTAGCGGATGGGACATTCAGTACTTC	CAISEPMTSGWDIQYF	TRBV10-3	TRBJ2-4	many	TRBD2
TGTGCCAGCAGTTCGGGGGAGAACTATGGCTACACCTTC	CASSSGENYGYTF	TRBV5-5	TRBJ1-2	many	.
TGTGCCAGCAGTTTACCGGGCCGGGAGCAGTTCTTC	CASSLPGREQFF	TRBV27	TRBJ2-1	many	.
TGTGCCAGCAGACTAGCGGGTTTCTCCTACGAGCAGTACTTC	CASRLAGFSYEQYF	TRBV28	TRBJ2-7	few	TRBD2
TGTGCCAGCAGCCAGAGGACAGGGGGCTTAGGTTTCTCCTACGAGCAGTACTTC	CASSQRTGGLGFSYEQYF	TRBV14	TRBJ2-7	few	TRBD1
TGTGCCAGCTTAAAGGGCCTCTATGGCTACACCTTC	CASLKGLYGYTF	TRBV12-3/TRBV12-4	TRBJ1-2	few	.
TGTGCCAGCAGTCATCTCGATGTCCCGGGACAAGCCTACGAGCAGTACTTC	CASSHLDVPGQAYEQYF	TRBV27	TRBJ2-7	few	.
TGCAGTGCGCGCCGGGACTCACGGGGGGCGTTCTTC	CSARRDSRGAFF	TRBV20-1	TRBJ2-1	.	.
TGTGCCACCAGTGACCTCAGGACGGGACAAGAGACCCAGTACTTC	CATSDLRTGQETQYF	TRBV24-1	TRBJ2-5	many	.
TGTGCCAGCAGTATCGTAGGGGGGGGAGCCACTGAAGCTTTCTTT	CASSIVGGGATEAFF	TRBV6-1	TRBJ1-1	.	.